This T cell receptor (beta chain) was identified in a study of blood T cell repertoires in COVID-19. Overall study context: Sites in the United States, Italy and Spain provided acute and convalescent COVID-19 samples.

The V and J ends lost 4 bases and 0 bases, in that order; junction bases with no gene match: 8. The CDR3 sequence is 16 residues long. Germline V gene sequence: CDR1 SEHNR, CDR2 FQNEAQ (reference sequence). Profiling relied on immunoSEQ multiplex PCR, and the TCRdb table lists in-frame clones only, not all of them. The top ten clones hold approximately 2% of a sample with about 250,000 clones, 75% to 95% of them seen once. This clone appeared once. The sequence was collected from a woman between 18 and 29 years old who had recovered from COVID-19. V usage is TRBV7-9 and J usage is TRBJ1-2; 7 bases line up with TRBD1. Material: PBMCs or T cells enriched from blood (not recorded which). Here the CDR3 DNA reads TGTGCCAGCAGCTCCCCCCGGACAGGCCCTAACTATGGCTACACCTTC. The encoded protein is CASSSPRTGPNYGYTF. The entire variable domain, with the rest obtained from reference TRBV7-9 and TRBJ1-2, is as follows: DTGVSQNPRHKITKRGQNVTFRCDPISEHNRLYWYRQTLGQGPEFLTYFQNEAQLEKSRLLSDRFSAERPKGSFSTLEIQRTEQGDSAMYLCASSSPRTGPNYGYTFGSGTRLTVV.